One sample yielded the 2 T cell receptor beta chains listed below, sequenced in a study of beta chain features in type 1 diabetes. What was sequenced were expressed TCRB transcripts, since all of the isolated RNA had been reverse transcribed. Here immunoSEQ multiplex PCR was the method, and the copy in TCRdb shows in-frame clones only, minus some. The repertoire holds 970,000 or so clones, with 17% as singletons. The sample consisted of naive CD4+ T cells from blood. The origin of the receptors is a young woman in good health.

The chain carries TRBV7-9 and TRBJ2-1; 7 bases are a match to TRBD2. Germline trimming cut 5 bases from V and 6 bases from J; bases unmatched to any gene: 10. CDR3 length equals 15 residues. The germline gives CDR1 SEHNR, CDR2 FQNEAQ (reference sequence). The DNA for the CDR3 is TGTGCCAGCAGCGTGCACCGGGACTACATCAATGAGCAGTTCTTC. It specifies CASSVHRDYINEQFF.

CDR3 residues: CASSPGLAGSDTQYF. The CDR3 DNA reads TGTGCCAGCAGCCCTGGACTAGCGGGATCAGATACGCAGTATTTT. V usage is TRBV5-4 and J usage is TRBJ2-3; 12 bases line up with TRBD2. CDR3 length: 15 residues. The germline V gene encodes CDR1 SGHNT and CDR2 YYREEE (reference sequence). V shed 4 bases and J 4 bases; nucleotides not matched to a gene: 4. The full variable domain, in which reference TRBV5-4 and TRBJ2-3 provide the parts outside the CDR3, is ETGVTQSPTHLIKTRGQQVTLRCSSQSGHNTVSWYQQALGQGPQFIFQYYREEENGRGNFPPRFSGLQFPNYSSELNVNALELDDSALYLCASSPGLAGSDTQYFGPGTRLTVL.